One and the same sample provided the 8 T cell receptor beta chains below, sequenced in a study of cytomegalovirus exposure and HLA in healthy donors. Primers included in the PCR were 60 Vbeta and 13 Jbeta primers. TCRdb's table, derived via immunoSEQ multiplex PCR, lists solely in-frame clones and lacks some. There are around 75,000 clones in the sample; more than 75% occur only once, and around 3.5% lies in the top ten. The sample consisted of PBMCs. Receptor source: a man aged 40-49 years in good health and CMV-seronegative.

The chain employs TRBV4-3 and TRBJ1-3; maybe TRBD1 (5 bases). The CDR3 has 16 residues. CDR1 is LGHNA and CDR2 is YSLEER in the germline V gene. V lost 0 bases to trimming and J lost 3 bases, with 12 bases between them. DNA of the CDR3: TGCGCCAGCAGCCAAGATCTCAGCAGGGATGGAAACACCATATATTTT. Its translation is CASSQDLSRDGNTIYF.

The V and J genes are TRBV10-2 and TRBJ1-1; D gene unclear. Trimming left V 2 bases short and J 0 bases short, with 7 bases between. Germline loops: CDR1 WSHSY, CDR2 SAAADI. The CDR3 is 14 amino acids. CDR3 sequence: CASSEPQMNTEAFF. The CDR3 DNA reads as TGCGCCAGCAGTGAGCCCCAGATGAACACTGAAGCTTTCTTT.

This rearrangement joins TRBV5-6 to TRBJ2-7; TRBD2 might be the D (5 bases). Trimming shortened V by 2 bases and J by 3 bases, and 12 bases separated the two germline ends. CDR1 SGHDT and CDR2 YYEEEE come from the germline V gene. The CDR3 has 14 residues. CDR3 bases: TGTGCCAGCAGCTTCTGGGCCAGCGGCTACGAGCAGTACTTC. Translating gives CASSFWASGYEQYF.

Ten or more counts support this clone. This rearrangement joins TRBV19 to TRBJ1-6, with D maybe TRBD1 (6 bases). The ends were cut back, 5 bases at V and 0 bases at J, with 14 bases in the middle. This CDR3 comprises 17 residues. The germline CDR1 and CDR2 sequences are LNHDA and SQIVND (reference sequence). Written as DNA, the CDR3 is TGTGCCAGTAGTCTCTCAGGGGTTCGCTCCTATAATTCACCCCTCCACTTT. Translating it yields CASSLSGVRSYNSPLHF.

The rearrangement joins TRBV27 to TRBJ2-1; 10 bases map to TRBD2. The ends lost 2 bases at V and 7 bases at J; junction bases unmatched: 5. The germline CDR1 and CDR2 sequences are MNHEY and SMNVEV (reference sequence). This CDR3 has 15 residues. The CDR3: CASSLLAGAGNEQFF. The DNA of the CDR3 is TGTGCCAGCAGTTTACTAGCGGGGGCTGGGAATGAGCAGTTCTTC.

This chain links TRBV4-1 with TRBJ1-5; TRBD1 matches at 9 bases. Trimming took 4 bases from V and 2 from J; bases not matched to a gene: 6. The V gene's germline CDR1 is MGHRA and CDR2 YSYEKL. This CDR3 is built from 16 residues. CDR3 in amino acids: CASSPRDRDGNQPQHF. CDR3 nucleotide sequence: TGCGCCAGCAGCCCCCGGGACAGGGATGGCAATCAGCCCCAGCATTTT.

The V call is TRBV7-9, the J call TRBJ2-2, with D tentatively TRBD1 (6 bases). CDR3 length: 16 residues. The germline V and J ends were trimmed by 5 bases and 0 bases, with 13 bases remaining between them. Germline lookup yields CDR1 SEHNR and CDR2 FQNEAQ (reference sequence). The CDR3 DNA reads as TGTGCCAGCAGCCCTACTGAGGGGGCGAACACCGGGGAGCTGTTTTTT. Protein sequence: CASSPTEGANTGELFF.

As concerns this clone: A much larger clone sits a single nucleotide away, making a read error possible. CDR3 sequence (DNA): TGTGCCAGCAGTCCCCACTTCAATCAGCCCCAGCATTTT. This translates into CASSPHFNQPQHF. The rearrangement links TRBV28 to TRBJ1-5, with D uncertain. This CDR3 has 13 amino acids. V lost 5 bases to trimming and J lost 3 bases, with 8 bases between them. CDR1 and CDR2 (germline): MDHEN, SYDVKM.